Listed here are 28 T cell receptor beta chains from one sample, sequenced in a study of shared clonotypes between healthy human individuals. Generated by immunoSEQ multiplex PCR, the TCRdb table keeps only in-frame clones and is missing some. The sample has a few million clones; 92% are singletons. The sample consisted of naive CD4+ T cells from PBMCs. Subset defined: CD45RA+ positively selected. The source is a man aged 18-30 years in good health. Some clones in this sample may be carry-over from other donors' samples.

The chain combines TRBV15 with TRBJ1-1, with a weak D call TRBD1 (5 bases). Trimming removed 4 bases from V and 7 bases from J, with 13 bases in between. The germline CDR1 and CDR2 sequences are LNHNV and YYDKDF (reference sequence). The CDR3 length is 13 residues. CDR3 sequence: CATSTTEEFEAFF. The CDR3 bases are TGTGCCACCAGCACGACAGAAGAATTTGAAGCTTTCTTT.

DNA of the CDR3: TGTGCCAGCAGCCCCCTGGATACTCGAACGCGTAGGGCAACTAATGAAAAACTGTTTTTT. Amino acids: CASSPLDTRTRRATNEKLFF. The genes are TRBV4-2 and TRBJ1-4; D is unresolved. The CDR3 runs to 20 residues. V lost 4 bases and J lost 0, with 24 bases in between. Germline V gene data show CDR1 as LGHNA and CDR2 as YNFKEQ.

This chain uses TRBV9 with TRBJ1-1; 7 nucleotides match TRBD1. The V and J ends lost 3 bases and 1 base, in that order; junction bases with no gene match: 3. Germline V gene data show CDR1 as SGDLS and CDR2 as YYNGEE. This CDR3 has 14 amino acids. CDR3 amino acids: CASSAGQRNTEAFF. The CDR3 DNA reads TGTGCCAGCAGCGCGGGACAGCGGAACACTGAAGCTTTCTTT.

As DNA, the CDR3 is TGTGCCAGTAAAAGGACAGGGGTGTCTGAAGCTTTCTTT. Translated, it gives CASKRTGVSEAFF. The chain carries TRBV6-1 and TRBJ1-1; 9 bases agree with TRBD1. This CDR3 region has 13 residues. With 9 bases clipped from V and 6 bases from J, the junction kept 8 bases outside the gene matches. Germline V gene lookup returns CDR1 MNHNS and CDR2 SASEGT.

This chain links TRBV5-8 with TRBJ2-6, with D uncertain. CDR3 length equals 13 residues. With 4 bases removed from V and 4 bases from J, the gap between germline ends came to 6 bases. Germline values: CDR1 SGHTS, CDR2 YDEGEE. The CDR3 region has the DNA TGTGCCAGCAGCGGGTCGGGGGCCAACGTCCTGACTTTC. This gives the protein CASSGSGANVLTF.

In this sample, this clone turned up a few times. In the same sample, other DNA sequences code for this CDR3. This chain links TRBV15 with TRBJ2-5, with a weak D call TRBD1 (5 bases). Germline V lookup: CDR1 LNHNV, CDR2 YYDKDF (reference sequence). With 0 bases removed from V and 1 base from J, the gap between germline ends came to 6 bases. The CDR3 runs 14 residues. The CDR3 region has the DNA TGTGCCACCAGCAGAGACAGGGCCCAAGAGACCCAGTACTTC. Translation: CATSRDRAQETQYF.

The chain joins TRBV7-8 to TRBJ1-5, with a possible D match to TRBD1 (5 bases). The V end was cut by 4 bases, the J end by 7 bases, with 20 bases between. The CDR3 sequence is 16 residues long. CDR1 is SGHVS and CDR2 is FQNEAQ in the germline V gene. CDR3 protein: CASSSGPEGFGQPQHF. As DNA, the CDR3 is TGTGCCAGCAGCTCTGGCCCCGAGGGGTTCGGCCAGCCCCAGCATTTT.

V gene TRBV19 combines with J gene TRBJ2-1; D is unresolved. The CDR3 loop spans 14 amino acids. Per the germline V gene, CDR1 is LNHDA and CDR2 is SQIVND (reference sequence). Trimming pared 5 bases from V and 10 bases from J, leaving 18 bases between. Written as DNA, the CDR3 is TGTGCCAGTAGTCCTGTAGCCCGGGTAGGGGAGCAGTTCTTC. As protein: CASSPVARVGEQFF.

V usage is TRBV7-8 and J usage is TRBJ2-1, with a weak D call TRBD2 (6 bases). Trimming took 0 bases from V and 6 from J, leaving 18 bases between them. Looked up from germline, CDR1 is SGHVS and CDR2 is FQNEAQ. This CDR3 has 17 residues. CDR3 DNA: TGTGCCAGCAGCTTAGCGAGATGGCGGGAAACTACCAATGAGCAGTTCTTC. This codes for CASSLARWRETTNEQFF.

The chain recombines TRBV6-5 with TRBJ1-4; 9 positions agree with TRBD1. V was clipped by 6 bases and J by 6 bases; unmatched bases: 8. This CDR3 is built from 15 residues. Germline CDR1 MNHEY, CDR2 SVGAGI. CDR3 sequence (DNA): TGTGCCAGCAGCGACAGGGGGGATAGAGATGAAAAACTGTTTTTT. It specifies CASSDRGDRDEKLFF.

The chain couples TRBV29-1 to TRBJ2-4; tentative D call: TRBD2 (5 bases). Germline-derived CDR1 and CDR2 are SQVTM and ANQGSEA. CDR3 length: 16 amino acids. V was cut by 2 bases and J by 1 base, with 15 bases left in between. The CDR3 is CSVENRAGVAKNIQYF. The CDR3, as DNA: TGCAGCGTTGAAAATCGGGCGGGTGTGGCCAAAAACATTCAGTACTTC.

The chain is built from TRBV5-8 and TRBJ2-3, with no clear D. V was clipped by 4 bases and J by 2 bases, with 5 bases between them. Germline values: CDR1 SGHTS, CDR2 YDEGEE. This CDR3 has 12 amino acids. DNA for the CDR3: TGTGCCAGCAGCCCTGACACAGATACGCAGTATTTT. It specifies CASSPDTDTQYF.

The chain recombines TRBV5-4 with TRBJ2-7; D is ambiguous. The germline gives CDR1 SGHNT, CDR2 YYREEE (reference sequence). This CDR3 comprises 15 residues. V lost 2 bases and J 0 bases, leaving 12 bases between the germline ends. CDR3 loop: CASSFGGPSSYEQYF. The CDR3 DNA follows: TGTGCCAGCAGCTTTGGTGGTCCCAGCTCCTACGAGCAGTACTTC.

The CDR3 is CASTRGGNNQPQHF. The CDR3 DNA sequence: TGTGCCAGCACCAGGGGGGGAAACAATCAGCCCCAGCATTTT. The J gene is TRBJ1-5, the V gene TRBV28; TRBD1 matches at 7 bases. Germline values: CDR1 MDHEN, CDR2 SYDVKM. Germline trimming cut 7 bases from V and 3 bases from J; bases unmatched to any gene: 6. The CDR3 has 14 amino acids.

V is TRBV29-1 and J is TRBJ2-1; TRBD2 agrees at 10 bases. Germline lookup yields CDR1 SQVTM and CDR2 ANQGSEA. CDR3 length: 13 amino acids. The J segment lost 9 bases and the V segment lost 7 bases, leaving 9 bases of the junction unmatched. The CDR3 DNA is TGCAGCGGGCCGGCTAGCGGGAGTGTTGAGCAGTTCTTC. It specifies CSGPASGSVEQFF.

Concerning this clone itself: This sample includes further DNA sequences coding for the same CDR3. The rearrangement joins TRBV28 to TRBJ2-2, with D uncertain. With 4 bases removed from V and 0 bases from J, the gap between germline ends came to 6 bases. Germline CDR1 MDHEN, CDR2 SYDVKM. The CDR3 has 14 residues. CDR3: CASSWGTNTGELFF. CDR3 nucleotides: TGTGCCAGCAGTTGGGGTACGAACACCGGGGAGCTGTTTTTT.

The gene calls are TRBV7-9 and TRBJ2-2, with TRBD2 matching over 11 bases. CDR3 size: 14 residues. V shed 10 bases, J shed 3 bases, and the junction held 4 bases outside the gene matches. The germline V gene encodes CDR1 SEHNR and CDR2 FQNEAQ (reference sequence). CDR3 sequence (DNA): TGTGCCACCAGGACTAGCGGGTACACCGGGGAGCTGTTTTTT. Protein product: CATRTSGYTGELFF.

J is TRBJ2-7 and V is TRBV6-5; 7 bases line up with TRBD2. The CDR3 loop spans 15 amino acids. Trimming at V came to 0 bases and at J to 3 bases, leaving 5 bases not matched to a gene. The germline V gene has CDR1 MNHEY and CDR2 SVGAGI. Written as DNA, the CDR3 is TGTGCCAGCAGTTACTCGCCTAGCGGCGACTACGAGCAGTACTTC. The encoded protein is CASSYSPSGDYEQYF.

The CDR3 reads CASNIGQGNTEAFF. The CDR3 coding sequence is TGTGCCAGCAACATTGGACAGGGGAACACTGAAGCTTTCTTT. The rearrangement links TRBV7-2 to TRBJ1-1, with TRBD1 matching 8 bases. After removal of 7 bases from V and 1 base from J, the junction contained 5 bases not matched to a gene. The CDR3 runs to 14 residues. Germline CDR1 is SGHTA and CDR2 is FQGNSA.

The sample holds one count of this clone. This chain joins TRBV18 and TRBJ2-5; unclear D gene. Germline CDR1 is KGHSH and CDR2 is LQKENI. The germline V and J ends were trimmed by 0 bases and 9 bases, with 11 bases remaining between them. The CDR3 runs to 13 residues. The CDR3 sequence is CASSPPAVRAQYF. The DNA of the CDR3 is TGTGCCAGCTCACCACCGGCCGTAAGGGCCCAGTACTTC.

V is TRBV6-6 and J is TRBJ1-6; D is unresolved. Trimming shortened V by 5 bases and J by 6 bases, and 5 bases separated the two germline ends. The germline CDR1 and CDR2 sequences are MNHNY and SVGAGI (reference sequence). The CDR3 totals 12 residues. DNA for the CDR3: TGTGCCAGCAGTCACACTAATTCACCCCTCCACTTT. Protein sequence: CASSHTNSPLHF.

J is TRBJ2-3 and V is TRBV7-2, with TRBD2 matching over 9 bases. The junction had 1 base not matched to a gene; V was cut back by 2 bases and J by 4 bases. Germline CDR1 reads SGHTA; CDR2 reads FQGNSA. The CDR3 contains 14 residues. CDR3: CASSLPSGADTQYF. The CDR3 coding sequence is TGTGCCAGCAGCTTACCTAGCGGGGCAGATACGCAGTATTTT.

This clone is a singleton in its sample. The V call is TRBV7-2, the J call TRBJ2-1; no definite D call. The germline V gene has CDR1 SGHTA and CDR2 FQGNSA. This CDR3 is built from 14 residues. The ends were cut back, 4 bases at V and 9 bases at J, with 16 bases in the middle. The CDR3 here is CASSSPADASEQFF. The DNA of the CDR3 is TGTGCCAGCAGCTCTCCGGCGGACGCTAGTGAGCAGTTCTTC.

The chain links TRBV7-3 to TRBJ2-2; D remains unclear. The germline V gene has CDR1 SGHTA and CDR2 FQGTGA. This CDR3 spans 13 amino acids. V lost 5 bases, J lost 7 bases, and 11 bases lay in between. CDR3: CASSQYVSGELFF. Here the CDR3 DNA reads TGTGCCAGCAGCCAATACGTTAGCGGGGAGCTGTTTTTT.

The chain uses TRBV9 and TRBJ1-1; possibly TRBD1 for D (5 bases). The CDR3 sequence is 16 residues long. The V end was cut by 0 bases, the J end by 1 base, with 13 bases between. The V gene's germline CDR1 is SGDLS and CDR2 YYNGEE. In nucleotides, the CDR3 is TGTGCCAGCAGCGTAGTGCAGGGCGAGCGGAACACTGAAGCTTTCTTT. Protein sequence: CASSVVQGERNTEAFF. Using reference TRBV9 and TRBJ1-1 for the parts outside the CDR3, the full variable domain is DSGVTQTPKHLITATGQRVTLRCSPRSGDLSVYWYQQSLDQGLQFLIQYYNGEERAKGNILERFSAQQFPDLHSELNLSSLELGDSALYFCASSVVQGERNTEAFFGQGTRLTVV.

The rearrangement uses TRBV19 and TRBJ1-4; 10 bases align to TRBD1. V lost 4 bases to trimming and J lost 8 bases; unmatched junction nucleotides: 7. The germline V gene has CDR1 LNHDA and CDR2 SQIVND (reference sequence). The CDR3 contains 15 residues. The DNA of the CDR3 is TGTGCCAGTAGTACCCGGACAGGGGGTTCGGAAAAACTGTTTTTT. Protein product: CASSTRTGGSEKLFF.

CDR3 nucleotides: TGTGCCAGCAGGTGGGGGGGCGCAGGTGAAAAACTGTTTTTT. Its translation is CASRWGGAGEKLFF. The chain carries TRBV28 and TRBJ1-4, with D possibly matching TRBD1 (6 bases). V lost 6 bases, J lost 7 bases, and 15 bases lay in between. From germline, CDR1 is MDHEN and CDR2 SYDVKM. The CDR3 is made up of 14 amino acids.

V is TRBV4-1 and J is TRBJ2-3; TRBD2 might be the D (5 bases). The CDR3 runs 16 residues. The V end lost 4 bases, the J end lost 2 bases, and 16 bases lay between the germline ends. Germline CDR1 and CDR2: MGHRA and YSYEKL. CDR3 sequence reads: CASSPDDGRATDTQYF. The CDR3 region has the DNA TGCGCCAGCAGCCCCGATGATGGGAGAGCCACAGATACGCAGTATTTT.